Listed here are 22 T cell receptor beta chains from one sample, sequenced in a study of blood T cell repertoires in COVID-19. Data came from immunoSEQ multiplex PCR; TCRdb stores just in-frame clones and leaves some out. The repertoire holds around 76,000 clones, with more than 60% as singletons. The sequenced material came from peripheral blood. Receptor source: a woman older than 75 with active or convalescent COVID-19.

This chain links TRBV5-4 with TRBJ1-1, with a possible D match to TRBD1 (6 bases). V was pared by 4 bases and J by 0 bases, with 19 bases between. The CDR3 contains 17 residues. Germline CDR1 SGHNT, CDR2 YYREEE (reference sequence). The DNA for the CDR3 is TGTGCCAGCAGCCCGGGGGTCCGCGGGGGCATGAACACTGAAGCTTTCTTT. Residues: CASSPGVRGGMNTEAFF. Supplemented by reference TRBV5-4 and TRBJ1-1, the full variable domain reads ETGVTQSPTHLIKTRGQQVTLRCSSQSGHNTVSWYQQALGQGPQFIFQYYREEENGRGNFPPRFSGLQFPNYSSELNVNALELDDSALYLCASSPGVRGGMNTEAFFGQGTRLTVV.

This CDR3 reads CASTTSGQWGEAFF. The CDR3, as DNA: TGTGCCAGCACCACCTCAGGACAGTGGGGCGAAGCTTTCTTT. The V and J genes are TRBV19 and TRBJ1-1, with D possibly being TRBD1 (6 bases). The CDR3 has 14 amino acids. V shed 9 bases and J shed 8 bases, with 22 bases lying between them. Germline assignment: CDR1 LNHDA and CDR2 SQIVND (reference sequence).

The chain is built from TRBV6-5 and TRBJ2-2; the match to TRBD1 covers 7 bases. The CDR3 covers 16 residues. V lost 0 bases, J lost 3 bases, and 4 bases stayed unmatched. The germline V gene encodes CDR1 MNHEY and CDR2 SVGAGI. The CDR3 here is CASSYSKGGYTGELFF. The CDR3 nucleotides read TGTGCCAGCAGTTACTCGAAAGGGGGCTACACCGGGGAGCTGTTTTTT.

This clone came up a few times. The identical CDR3 is also encoded by other nucleotide sequences in the sample. This chain uses TRBV4-1 with TRBJ1-1; 8 bases align to TRBD1. The V gene end was trimmed by 0 bases and the J gene end by 1 base; junction bases not matched to a gene: 7. The CDR3 totals 17 residues. CDR1 is MGHRA, CDR2 YSYEKL, per germline. In nucleotides, the CDR3 is TGCGCCAGCAGCCAAGATCGGCAGGGGGCCCAGAACACTGAAGCTTTCTTT. Protein sequence: CASSQDRQGAQNTEAFF.

This clone was counted once. V gene TRBV11-2 combines with J gene TRBJ1-2, with TRBD1 matching 7 bases. The CDR3 extends over 16 amino acids. CDR1 is SGHAT, CDR2 FQNNGV, per germline. The V and J ends lost 6 bases and 8 bases, in that order; junction bases with no gene match: 18. The CDR3 loop is CASRPVAGGFRGGYTF. Written as DNA, the CDR3 is TGTGCCAGCAGACCTGTGGCAGGGGGATTTAGGGGAGGCTACACCTTC.

The CDR3 nucleotides are TGTGCCAGCACCTCCGGGACAGGCTCCTACGAGCAGTACTTC. Protein: CASTSGTGSYEQYF. This rearrangement joins TRBV6-5 to TRBJ2-7; TRBD1 agrees at 8 bases. The CDR3 extends over 14 amino acids. The ends lost 7 bases at V and 0 bases at J; junction bases unmatched: 5. The germline gives CDR1 MNHEY, CDR2 SVGAGI.

This chain uses TRBV4-1 with TRBJ2-2, with 12 bases that match TRBD2. Germline V CDR1 and CDR2: MGHRA, YSYEKL. Germline trimming cut 1 base from V and 1 base from J; bases unmatched to any gene: 4. The CDR3 runs to 18 residues. The CDR3 region has the DNA TGCGCCAGCAGCCAAGTGACTAGCGGGGGCCGGAACACCGGGGAGCTGTTTTTT. This codes for CASSQVTSGGRNTGELFF.

This chain joins TRBV5-6 and TRBJ1-2; D call uncertain. Per the germline V gene, CDR1 is SGHDT and CDR2 is YYEEEE. CDR3 length equals 13 residues. Trimming shortened V by 0 bases and J by 4 bases, and 7 bases separated the two germline ends. The CDR3 spells CASSLDIPYGYTF. CDR3 nucleotide sequence: TGTGCCAGCAGCTTGGACATCCCCTATGGCTACACCTTC.

The rearrangement joins TRBV6-5 to TRBJ1-6; the D is unclear. Germline V gene data show CDR1 as MNHEY and CDR2 as SVGAGI. V was cut by 7 bases and J by 0 bases, with 10 bases left in between. This CDR3 region has 15 residues. The CDR3 DNA sequence: TGTGCCAGCAAAGCAGCGAGCTCCTATAATTCACCCCTCCACTTT. Translating gives CASKAASSYNSPLHF.

The sample holds a few counts of this clone. The chain is built from TRBV9 and TRBJ2-7, with TRBD1 identical over 7 bases. Per the germline V gene, CDR1 is SGDLS and CDR2 is YYNGEE. CDR3 length: 14 amino acids. The V and J ends lost 0 bases and 5 bases, in that order; junction bases with no gene match: 5. The CDR3 is CASSVGGTDDEQYF. CDR3 in DNA: TGTGCCAGCAGCGTAGGGGGGACAGACGACGAGCAGTACTTC.

This clone was detected only a few times. The V and J genes are TRBV5-1 and TRBJ2-3; D uncertain. The germline gives CDR1 SGHRS, CDR2 YFSETQ. This CDR3 has 14 residues. Trimming took off 0 bases at V and 0 bases at J, with 5 bases between the two ends. This CDR3 is CASSLVTSTDTQYF. For the CDR3, the DNA is TGCGCCAGCAGCTTGGTTACAAGCACAGATACGCAGTATTTT.

V and J are TRBV5-1 and TRBJ1-2; D possibly corresponds to TRBD1 (6 bases). Germline loops: CDR1 SGHRS, CDR2 YFSETQ. The length of the CDR3 is 14 residues. Trimming took off 4 bases at V and 7 bases at J, with 17 bases between the two ends. The CDR3 coding sequence is TGCGCCAGCAGCGTCACCGGGACACAGAGTGGCTACACCTTC. Amino acids: CASSVTGTQSGYTF.

This clone showed up just a few times. This chain uses TRBV4-1 with TRBJ1-5, with D tentatively TRBD1 (5 bases). Trimming took 3 bases from V and 5 from J, leaving 11 bases between them. Germline V lookup: CDR1 MGHRA, CDR2 YSYEKL. The CDR3 covers 14 residues. Here the CDR3 reads CASSQKGADQPQHF. CDR3 in DNA: TGCGCCAGCAGCCAGAAAGGGGCGGATCAGCCCCAGCATTTT.

The chain recombines TRBV6-2 or TRBV6-3 with TRBJ2-1, with D unresolved. The germline V gene encodes CDR1 MNHEY and CDR2 SVGEGT. This CDR3 has 14 amino acids. The V and J ends lost 4 bases and 9 bases respectively, with 16 bases between them. The CDR3, as DNA: TGTGCCAGCAGTTCCCTCGGTCCACAGAGTGAGCAGTTCTTC. It encodes CASSSLGPQSEQFF.

This chain connects TRBV18 to TRBJ2-6, with no clear D. Per the germline V gene, CDR1 is KGHSH and CDR2 is LQKENI. This CDR3 spans 14 amino acids. V was pared by 6 bases and J by 0 bases, with 6 bases between. The CDR3 DNA is TGTGCCAGCTCCCTCGGCTCTGGGGCCAACGTCCTGACTTTC. Translation gives CASSLGSGANVLTF. The whole variable domain, filled in from reference TRBV18 and TRBJ2-6, reads NAGVMQNPRHLVRRRGQEARLRCSPMKGHSHVYWYRQLPEEGLKFMVYLQKENIIDESGMPKERFSAEFPKEGPSILRIQQVVRGDSAAYFCASSLGSGANVLTFGAGSRLTVL.

This clone was seen more than once but under ten times. The genes are TRBV4-1 and TRBJ1-3, with 7 bases lining up with TRBD1. The V and J ends lost 1 base and 4 bases, in that order; junction bases with no gene match: 16. This CDR3 region has 19 residues. The germline V gene has CDR1 MGHRA and CDR2 YSYEKL. The CDR3 DNA follows: TGCGCCAGCAGCCAAGGTCCGTCGTTCGGGACAGCACTGGGAAACACCATATATTTT. Translated, it gives CASSQGPSFGTALGNTIYF.

This clone showed up just a few times. The chain couples TRBV12-3 or TRBV12-4 to TRBJ2-5, with D possibly being TRBD1 (5 bases). The CDR3 has 13 residues. V shed 6 bases and J shed 5 bases, with 13 bases lying between them. CDR3 DNA sequence: TGTGCCAGCAGGGCGCAGGGAAGGGAGACCCAGTACTTC. This sequence encodes CASRAQGRETQYF.

This chain links TRBV19 with TRBJ1-1; TRBD1 matches at 10 bases. Germline-derived CDR1 and CDR2 are LNHDA and SQIVND (reference sequence). CDR3 length: 17 residues. V trimming: 5 bases; J trimming: 1 base; junction bases outside the gene matches: 10. CDR3 nucleotide sequence: TGTGCCAGTAGTTCCTCGGACAGGGGGAGTGGGAACACTGAAGCTTTCTTT. Its translation is CASSSSDRGSGNTEAFF. Filled out from reference TRBV19 and TRBJ1-1, the complete variable domain reads DGGITQSPKYLFRKEGQNVTLSCEQNLNHDAMYWYRQDPGQGLRLIYYSQIVNDFQKGDIAEGYSVSREKKESFPLTVTSAQKNPTAFYLCASSSSDRGSGNTEAFFGQGTRLTVV.

The V call is TRBV30, the J call TRBJ1-6; 9 bases fit TRBD1. V shed 0 bases and J 8 bases; nucleotides not matched to a gene: 2. Germline V lookup: CDR1 GTSNPN, CDR2 SVGIG (reference sequence). The CDR3 has 14 residues. The CDR3 sequence: CAWSVRQGDSPLHF. For the CDR3, the DNA is TGTGCCTGGAGTGTAAGACAGGGGGATTCACCCCTCCACTTT.

This chain uses TRBV3-1 (or the pseudogene TRBV3-2) with TRBJ2-2, with 12 bases lining up with TRBD1. With 6 bases clipped from V and 7 bases from J, the junction kept 6 bases outside the gene matches. The CDR3 runs 15 residues. Germline V CDR1 and CDR2: LGHDT, YNNKEL (reference sequence). The CDR3 nucleotides are TGTGCCAGCAGACCGGGACAGGGGGCCGTCGGGGAGCTGTTTTTT. Its protein product is CASRPGQGAVGELFF.

This chain links TRBV11-3 with TRBJ1-1; no firm D call. Germline V gives CDR1 SGHNT, CDR2 YENEEA. Trimming removed 2 bases from V and 3 bases from J, with 7 bases in between. The CDR3 totals 13 residues. CDR3 amino acids: CASSLLADTEAFF. CDR3 nucleotides: TGTGCCAGCAGCTTATTGGCCGACACTGAAGCTTTCTTT.

The chain recombines TRBV5-1 with TRBJ1-1; D is undetermined. The length of the CDR3 is 13 residues. The V end was cut by 0 bases, the J end by 3 bases, with 6 bases between. Germline values: CDR1 SGHRS, CDR2 YFSETQ. CDR3 in DNA: TGCGCCAGCAGCTTGGACGGGTACACTGAAGCTTTCTTT. It yields the protein CASSLDGYTEAFF.